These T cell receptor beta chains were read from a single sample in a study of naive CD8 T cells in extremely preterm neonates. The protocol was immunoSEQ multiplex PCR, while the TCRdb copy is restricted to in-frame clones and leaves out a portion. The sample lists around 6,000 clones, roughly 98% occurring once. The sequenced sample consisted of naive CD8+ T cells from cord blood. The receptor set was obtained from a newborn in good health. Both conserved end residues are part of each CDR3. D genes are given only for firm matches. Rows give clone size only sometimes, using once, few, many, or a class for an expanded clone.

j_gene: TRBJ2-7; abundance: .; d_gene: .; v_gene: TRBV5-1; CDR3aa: CASSPLTGPAHEQYF; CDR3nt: TGCGCCAGCAGCCCCCTTACAGGTCCGGCGCACGAGCAGTACTTC
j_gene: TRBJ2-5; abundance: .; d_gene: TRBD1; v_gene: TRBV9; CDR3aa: CASSPGDRAPYF; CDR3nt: TGTGCCAGCAGCCCCGGGGACAGGGCCCCTTACTTC
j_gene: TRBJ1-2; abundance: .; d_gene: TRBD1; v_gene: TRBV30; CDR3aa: CAWSGQGGYTF; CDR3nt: TGTGCCTGGAGTGGACAGGGTGGCTACACCTTC
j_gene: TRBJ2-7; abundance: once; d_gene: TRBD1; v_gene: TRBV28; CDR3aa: CASSSLRDRDYEQYF; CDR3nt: TGTGCCAGCAGTTCACTCCGGGACAGGGACTACGAGCAGTACTTC
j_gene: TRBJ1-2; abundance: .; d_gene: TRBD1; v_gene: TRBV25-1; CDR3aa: CASSETGEEGYTF; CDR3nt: TGTGCCAGCAGTGAAACAGGGGAGGAAGGCTACACCTTC
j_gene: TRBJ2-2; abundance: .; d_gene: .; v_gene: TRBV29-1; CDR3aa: CSVEANINTGELFF; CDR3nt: TGCAGCGTTGAAGCAAACATTAACACCGGGGAGCTGTTTTTT
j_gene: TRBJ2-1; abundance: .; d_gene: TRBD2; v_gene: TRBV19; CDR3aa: CASSPGTSGGAKIYNEQFF; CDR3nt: TGTGCCAGTAGCCCCGGGACTAGCGGGGGGGCAAAGATCTACAATGAGCAGTTCTTC
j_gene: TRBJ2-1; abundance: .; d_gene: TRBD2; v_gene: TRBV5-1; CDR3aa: CASAWGSGGRGEQFF; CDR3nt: TGCGCCAGCGCCTGGGGAAGCGGGGGGAGGGGTGAGCAGTTCTTC
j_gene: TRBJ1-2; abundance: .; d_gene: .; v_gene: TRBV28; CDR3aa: CASSPSSEVVYGYTF; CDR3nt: TGTGCCAGCAGTCCCTCTTCGGAGGTAGTTTATGGCTACACCTTC
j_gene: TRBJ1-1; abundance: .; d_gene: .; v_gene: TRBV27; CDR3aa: CASSLGAEAFF; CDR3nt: TGTGCCAGCAGTTTAGGAGCTGAAGCTTTCTTT